This TCR beta chain emerged from a study of blood T cell repertoires in COVID-19. In the study overall: Some COVID-19 samples were acute and others convalescent; all came from the United States, Italy and Spain. PBMCs, B-cell-depleted T cells, or T cells were the source of the cDNA or gDNA that made up the material.

This CDR3 has 13 residues. Germline lookup yields CDR1 MNHEY and CDR2 SVGAGI. The ends were cut back, 4 bases at V and 0 bases at J, with 6 bases in the middle. Per the original data handling: The assay estimated nucleated cells by amplifying reference gene primers. Profiling relied on immunoSEQ multiplex PCR, and the TCRdb table lists in-frame clones only, not all of them. V and J calls and clone size follow that table, whereas D and trimming were derived from the DNA. This table has tens of thousands of clones, about 90% appearing once. This chain links TRBV6-5 with TRBJ1-1; D call uncertain. The TCR was taken from a human donor with active COVID-19. The donor label of this sample is uncertain. The source material was peripheral blood. Here the CDR3 reads CASSFEVNTEAFF. The DNA of the CDR3 is TGTGCCAGCAGTTTCGAGGTGAACACTGAAGCTTTCTTT.